This T cell receptor beta chain comes out of a study of T cell clonotyping in hematopoietic cell transplantation. This clone was seen only once. Assay: immunoSEQ multiplex PCR; the TCRdb copy retains only in-frame clones and omits some. The table includes about 76,000 clones, about 96% detected once. This CDR3 region has 13 residues. Germline-derived CDR1 and CDR2 are LNHDA and SQIVND (reference sequence). Trimming left V 5 bases short and J 3 bases short, with 11 bases between. Time point described: recipient sample about 28 days before transplant, after cytoreduction. The sequence came from a woman in her 50s with acute myeloid leukemia. Some clones in this sample may be carry-over from other donors' samples. The chain has TRBV19 and TRBJ2-7; possible D gene TRBD1, 6 bases. The sequencing here drew on peripheral blood mononuclear cells, taken before stem cell transplant. CDR3 in amino acids: CASSSQGNYEQYF. The CDR3 DNA sequence: TGTGCCAGTAGTTCTCAGGGGAACTACGAGCAGTACTTC.